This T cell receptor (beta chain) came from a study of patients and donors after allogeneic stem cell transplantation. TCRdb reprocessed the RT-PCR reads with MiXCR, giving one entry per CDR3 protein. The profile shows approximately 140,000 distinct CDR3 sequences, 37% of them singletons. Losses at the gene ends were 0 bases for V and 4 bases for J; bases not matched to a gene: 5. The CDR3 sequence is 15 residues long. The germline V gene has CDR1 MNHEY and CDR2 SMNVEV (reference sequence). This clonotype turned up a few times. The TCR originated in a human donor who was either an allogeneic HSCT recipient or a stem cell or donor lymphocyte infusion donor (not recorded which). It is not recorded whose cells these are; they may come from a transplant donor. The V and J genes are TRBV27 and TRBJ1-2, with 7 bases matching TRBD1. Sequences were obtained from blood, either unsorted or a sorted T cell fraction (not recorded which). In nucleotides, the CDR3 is TGTGCCAGCAGTTTATCGGGGACAGCGATCTATGGCTACACCTTC. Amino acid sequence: CASSLSGTAIYGYTF.